This note documents a single T cell receptor beta chain sequence. The antigen is not known. The CDR3 is 14 amino acids. The V gene end was trimmed by 6 bases and the J gene end by 8 bases; junction bases not matched to a gene: 11. Germline V gene lookup returns CDR1 SGHNT and CDR2 YYREEE (reference sequence). The entry originates in a study of shared clonotypes between healthy human individuals. Study conclusions and caveats: Generation probabilities of non-shared clonotypes were lower (relative to those shared by all four donors). Donors were few, which limited the genetic and exposure-history diversity represented.

Sequencing was performed with immunoSEQ multiplex PCR; in TCRdb, only in-frame clones are kept and a portion is missing. The table lists over a million clones, approximately 96% of them singletons. This receptor was identified in a man aged 30 to 39 in good health. Sequencing used naive CD4+ T cells sorted from blood. The sample's subset: CD45RA+ positively selected. The chain links TRBV5-4 to TRBJ2-1; TRBD2 agrees at 7 bases. The DNA for the CDR3 is TGTGCCAGCAACAAGGAGCTAGCGGTCTATGAGCAGTTCTTC. As protein: CASNKELAVYEQFF.